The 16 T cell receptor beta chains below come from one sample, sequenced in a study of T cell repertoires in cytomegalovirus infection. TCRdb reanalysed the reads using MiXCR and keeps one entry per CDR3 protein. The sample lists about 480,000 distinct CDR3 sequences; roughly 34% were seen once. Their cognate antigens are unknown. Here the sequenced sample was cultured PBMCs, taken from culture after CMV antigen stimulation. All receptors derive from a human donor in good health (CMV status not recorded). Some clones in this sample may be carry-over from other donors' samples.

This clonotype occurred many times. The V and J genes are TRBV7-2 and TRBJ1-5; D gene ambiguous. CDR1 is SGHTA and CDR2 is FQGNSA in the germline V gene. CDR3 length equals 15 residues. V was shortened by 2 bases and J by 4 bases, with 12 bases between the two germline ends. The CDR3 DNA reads TGTGCCAGCAGCTTATACGCACAGTCGAATCAGCCCCAGCATTTT. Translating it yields CASSLYAQSNQPQHF.

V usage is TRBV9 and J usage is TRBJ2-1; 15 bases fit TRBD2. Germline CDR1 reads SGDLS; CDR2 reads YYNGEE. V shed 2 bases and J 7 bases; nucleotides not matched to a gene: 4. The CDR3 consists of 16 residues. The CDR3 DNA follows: TGTGCCAGCAGCGTGGGAGGGACTAGCGGGAGGAATGAGCAGTTCTTC. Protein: CASSVGGTSGRNEQFF.

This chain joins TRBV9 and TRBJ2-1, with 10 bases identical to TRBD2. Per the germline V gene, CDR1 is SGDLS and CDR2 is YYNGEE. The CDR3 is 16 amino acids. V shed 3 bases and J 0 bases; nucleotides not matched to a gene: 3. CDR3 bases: TGTGCCAGCAGCGGGGGACTAGCGAACTCCTACAATGAGCAGTTCTTC. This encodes CASSGGLANSYNEQFF. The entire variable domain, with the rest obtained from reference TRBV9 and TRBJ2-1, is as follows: DSGVTQTPKHLITATGQRVTLRCSPRSGDLSVYWYQQSLDQGLQFLIQYYNGEERAKGNILERFSAQQFPDLHSELNLSSLELGDSALYFCASSGGLANSYNEQFFGPGTRLTVL.

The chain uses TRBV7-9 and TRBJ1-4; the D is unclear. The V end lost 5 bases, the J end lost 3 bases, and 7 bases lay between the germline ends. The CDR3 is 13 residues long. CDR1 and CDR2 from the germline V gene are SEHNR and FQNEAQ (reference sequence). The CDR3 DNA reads TGTGCCAGCAGCCAGGACCCTAATGAAAAACTGTTTTTT. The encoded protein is CASSQDPNEKLFF.

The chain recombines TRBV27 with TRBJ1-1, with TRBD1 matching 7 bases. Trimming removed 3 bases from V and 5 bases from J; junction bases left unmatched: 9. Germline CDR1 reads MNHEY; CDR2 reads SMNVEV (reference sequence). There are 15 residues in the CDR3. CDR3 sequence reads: CASSFYRGLATEAFF. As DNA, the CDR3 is TGTGCCAGCAGTTTTTATAGGGGGCTAGCTACTGAAGCTTTCTTT.

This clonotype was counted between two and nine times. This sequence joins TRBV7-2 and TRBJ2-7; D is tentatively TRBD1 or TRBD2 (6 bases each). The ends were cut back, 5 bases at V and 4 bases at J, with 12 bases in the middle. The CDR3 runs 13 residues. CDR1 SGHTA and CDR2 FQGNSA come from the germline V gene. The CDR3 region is CASSPGAEYEQYF. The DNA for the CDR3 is TGTGCCAGCAGCCCGGGGGCGGAGTACGAGCAGTACTTC.

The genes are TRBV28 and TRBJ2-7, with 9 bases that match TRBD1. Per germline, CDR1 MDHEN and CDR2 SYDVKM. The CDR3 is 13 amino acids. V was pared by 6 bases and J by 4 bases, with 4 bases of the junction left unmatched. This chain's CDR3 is CASSRDRVYEQYF. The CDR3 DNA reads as TGTGCCAGCAGCCGGGACAGGGTTTACGAGCAGTACTTC. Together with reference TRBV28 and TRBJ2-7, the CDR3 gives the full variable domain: DVKVTQSSRYLVKRTGEKVFLECVQDMDHENMFWYRQDPGLGLRLIYFSYDVKMKEKGDIPEGYSVSREKKERFSLILESASTNQTSMYLCASSRDRVYEQYFGPGTRLTVT.

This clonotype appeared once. The CDR3 reads CASGSRERATEAFF. CDR3 nucleotides: TGTGCTAGTGGCTCCAGGGAAAGAGCAACTGAAGCTTTCTTT. The chain recombines TRBV12-5 with TRBJ1-1, with D possibly TRBD1 on 5 matching bases. Germline CDR1 reads LGHNT; CDR2 reads FRNRAP. This CDR3 region has 14 residues. The V end was cut by 6 bases, the J end by 5 bases, with 16 bases between.

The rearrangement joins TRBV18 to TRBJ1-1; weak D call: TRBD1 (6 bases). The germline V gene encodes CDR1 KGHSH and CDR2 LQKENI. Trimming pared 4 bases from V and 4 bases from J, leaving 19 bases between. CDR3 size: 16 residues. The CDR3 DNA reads TGTGCCAGCTCACGGACAGAAGAAGAAGTAGGCACTGAAGCTTTCTTT. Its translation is CASSRTEEEVGTEAFF. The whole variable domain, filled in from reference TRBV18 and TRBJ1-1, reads NAGVMQNPRHLVRRRGQEARLRCSPMKGHSHVYWYRQLPEEGLKFMVYLQKENIIDESGMPKERFSAEFPKEGPSILRIQQVVRGDSAAYFCASSRTEEEVGTEAFFGQGTRLTVV.

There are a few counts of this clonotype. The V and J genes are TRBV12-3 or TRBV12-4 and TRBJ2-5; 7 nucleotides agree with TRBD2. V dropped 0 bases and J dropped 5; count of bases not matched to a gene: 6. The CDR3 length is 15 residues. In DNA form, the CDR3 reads TGTGCCAGCAGTTTAGCGGGAGGGCGACTGGAGACCCAGTACTTC. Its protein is CASSLAGGRLETQYF.

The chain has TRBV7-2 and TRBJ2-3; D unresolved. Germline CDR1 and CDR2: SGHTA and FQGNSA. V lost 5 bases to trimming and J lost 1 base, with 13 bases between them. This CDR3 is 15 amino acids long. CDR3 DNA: TGTGCCAGCAGCCATCCGACCTGGGGCACAGATACGCAGTATTTT. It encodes CASSHPTWGTDTQYF.

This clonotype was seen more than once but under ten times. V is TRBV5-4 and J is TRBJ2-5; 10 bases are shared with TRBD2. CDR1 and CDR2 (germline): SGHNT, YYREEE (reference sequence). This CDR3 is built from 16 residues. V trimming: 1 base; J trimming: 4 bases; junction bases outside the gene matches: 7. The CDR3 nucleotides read TGTGCCAGCAGCTTGCAACTGCCTAGCGGGGGAGAGACCCAGTACTTC. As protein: CASSLQLPSGGETQYF.

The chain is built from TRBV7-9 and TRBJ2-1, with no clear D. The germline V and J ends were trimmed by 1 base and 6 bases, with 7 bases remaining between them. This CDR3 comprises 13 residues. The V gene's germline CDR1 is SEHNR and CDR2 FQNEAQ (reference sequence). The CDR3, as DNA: TGTGCCAGCAGCTTAGGGTCGATCAATGAGCAGTTCTTC. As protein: CASSLGSINEQFF.

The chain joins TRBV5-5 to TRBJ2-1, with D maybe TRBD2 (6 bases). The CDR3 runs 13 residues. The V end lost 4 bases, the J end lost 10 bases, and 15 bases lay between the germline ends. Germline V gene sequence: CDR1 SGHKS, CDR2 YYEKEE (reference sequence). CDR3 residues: CASSELAIYEQFF. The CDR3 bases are TGTGCCAGCAGCGAACTAGCAATATACGAGCAGTTCTTC.

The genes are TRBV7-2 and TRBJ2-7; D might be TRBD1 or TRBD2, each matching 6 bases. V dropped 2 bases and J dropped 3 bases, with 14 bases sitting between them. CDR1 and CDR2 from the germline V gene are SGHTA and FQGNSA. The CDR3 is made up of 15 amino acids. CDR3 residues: CASSLIAGHVYEQYF. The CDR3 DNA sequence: TGTGCCAGCAGCTTAATTGCGGGACATGTCTACGAGCAGTACTTC.

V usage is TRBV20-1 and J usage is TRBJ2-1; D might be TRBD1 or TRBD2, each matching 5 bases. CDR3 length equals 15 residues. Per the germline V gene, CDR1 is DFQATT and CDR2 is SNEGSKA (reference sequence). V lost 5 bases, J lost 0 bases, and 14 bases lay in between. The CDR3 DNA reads TGCAGTGCTCAAAGAGGGGCGAGCTCCTACAATGAGCAGTTCTTC. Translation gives CSAQRGASSYNEQFF.